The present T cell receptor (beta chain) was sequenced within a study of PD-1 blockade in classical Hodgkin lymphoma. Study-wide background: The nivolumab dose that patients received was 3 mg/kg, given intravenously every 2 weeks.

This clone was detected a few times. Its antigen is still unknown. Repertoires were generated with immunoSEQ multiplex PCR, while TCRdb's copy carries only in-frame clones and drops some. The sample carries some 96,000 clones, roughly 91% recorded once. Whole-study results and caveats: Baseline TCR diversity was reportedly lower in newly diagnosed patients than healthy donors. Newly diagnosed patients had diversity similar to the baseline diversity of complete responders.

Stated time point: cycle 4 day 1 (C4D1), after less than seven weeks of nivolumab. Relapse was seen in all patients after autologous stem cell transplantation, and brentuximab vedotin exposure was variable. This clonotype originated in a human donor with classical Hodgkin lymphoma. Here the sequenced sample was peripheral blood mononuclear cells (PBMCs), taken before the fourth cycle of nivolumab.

CDR3 DNA: TGCGCCAGCAGTGGACGGACAGGTCACGAGCAGTACTTC. Encoded protein: CASSGRTGHEQYF. The V call is TRBV10-1, the J call TRBJ2-7; TRBD1 matches 7 bases. Germline trimming cut 4 bases from V and 5 bases from J; bases unmatched to any gene: 5. The CDR3 is made up of 13 amino acids. The germline CDR1 and CDR2 sequences are WNHNN and SYGVQD (reference sequence).